These T cell receptor beta chains were read from a single sample in a study of cytomegalovirus exposure and HLA in healthy donors. The method was immunoSEQ multiplex PCR; TCRdb's version includes in-frame clones alone and lacks a portion of them. The repertoire consists of 150,000 to 200,000 clones, with 76% occurring once and the leading ten covering about 3.1%. Sequenced sample: PBMCs. These receptors were taken from a male donor in good health and CMV-seronegative. The CDR3 runs from the conserved cysteine through the conserved F or W. D genes are given only for firm matches. Size tells how often a clone was seen (once, few, many) or the class of an expanded clone, and some rows leave it out.

cdr3_aa: CASSPRTGVSNEQFF
cdr3_nt: TGTGCCAGCTCACCTCGGACAGGGGTTAGCAATGAGCAGTTCTTC
clone_size: -
j_call: TRBJ2-1
d_call: TRBD1
v_call: TRBV18

cdr3_aa: CASSATPGNAAYEQYF
cdr3_nt: TGTGCCAGCAGCGCAACTCCCGGGAACGCCGCCTACGAGCAGTACTTC
clone_size: once
j_call: TRBJ2-7
d_call: -
v_call: TRBV9

cdr3_aa: CASSLLGQMSSYNEQFF
cdr3_nt: TGTGCCAGCAGCCTACTAGGACAGATGAGCTCCTACAATGAGCAGTTCTTC
clone_size: -
j_call: TRBJ2-1
d_call: -
v_call: TRBV11-2

cdr3_aa: CASSNGGINQPQHF
cdr3_nt: TGTGCCAGTAGTAACGGGGGTATCAATCAGCCCCAGCATTTT
clone_size: -
j_call: TRBJ1-5
d_call: -
v_call: TRBV19

cdr3_aa: CASSSDDYGYTF
cdr3_nt: TGTGCCAGCAGCTCAGATGATTATGGCTACACCTTC
clone_size: few
j_call: TRBJ1-2
d_call: -
v_call: TRBV7-9

cdr3_aa: CASSQGGSGGAKTQYF
cdr3_nt: TGCGCCAGCAGCCAAGGGGGTAGCGGGGGGGCAAAGACCCAGTACTTC
clone_size: -
j_call: TRBJ2-5
d_call: TRBD2
v_call: TRBV4-1

cdr3_aa: CASSQSGQGSFYGYTF
cdr3_nt: TGCGCCAGCAGCCAATCGGGACAGGGGAGTTTCTATGGCTACACCTTC
clone_size: many
j_call: TRBJ1-2
d_call: TRBD1
v_call: TRBV4-3

cdr3_aa: CASRETGGWETQYF
cdr3_nt: TGTGCCAGCAGAGAGACAGGGGGGTGGGAGACCCAGTACTTC
clone_size: -
j_call: TRBJ2-5
d_call: TRBD1
v_call: TRBV2

cdr3_aa: CASSFLTSGEEQYF
cdr3_nt: TGTGCCAGCAGCTTCTTGACTAGCGGGGAGGAGCAGTACTTC
clone_size: -
j_call: TRBJ2-7
d_call: TRBD2
v_call: TRBV7-2

cdr3_aa: CAWSAGGTEAFF
cdr3_nt: TGTGCCTGGAGTGCGGGGGGGACTGAAGCTTTCTTT
clone_size: -
j_call: TRBJ1-1
d_call: -
v_call: TRBV30

cdr3_aa: CASSMLEINQPQHF
cdr3_nt: TGTGCCAGTAGTATGTTGGAGATTAATCAGCCCCAGCATTTT
clone_size: -
j_call: TRBJ1-5
d_call: -
v_call: TRBV19

cdr3_aa: CSVEGDRYYGYTF
cdr3_nt: TGCAGCGTTGAGGGGGACAGATACTATGGCTACACCTTC
clone_size: -
j_call: TRBJ1-2
d_call: TRBD1
v_call: TRBV29-1

cdr3_aa: CASSAGGTSKNIQYF
cdr3_nt: TGTGCCAGCAGCGCTGGGGGGACGTCCAAAAACATTCAGTACTTC
clone_size: few
j_call: TRBJ2-4
d_call: -
v_call: TRBV9

cdr3_aa: CASSFRTENSPLHF
cdr3_nt: TGTGCCAGCAGTTTCCGTACAGAAAATTCACCCCTCCACTTT
clone_size: -
j_call: TRBJ1-6
d_call: -
v_call: TRBV6-5

cdr3_aa: CATRDKFSGANVLTF
cdr3_nt: TGTGCCACCAGGGACAAGTTCTCTGGGGCCAACGTCCTGACTTTC
clone_size: -
j_call: TRBJ2-6
d_call: -
v_call: TRBV15

cdr3_aa: CASRPGGARNQPQHF
cdr3_nt: TGTGCCAGCAGACCAGGTGGGGCGAGGAATCAGCCCCAGCATTTT
clone_size: -
j_call: TRBJ1-5
d_call: -
v_call: TRBV6-1

cdr3_aa: CASSFGWEELSGNTIYF
cdr3_nt: TGTGCCAGCAGTTTTGGGTGGGAGGAATTATCTGGAAACACCATATATTTT
clone_size: -
j_call: TRBJ1-3
d_call: -
v_call: TRBV28

cdr3_aa: CASTPTKTGDTGELFF
cdr3_nt: TGTGCCAGCACCCCGACTAAGACGGGAGATACCGGGGAGCTGTTTTTT
clone_size: many
j_call: TRBJ2-2
d_call: -
v_call: TRBV28

cdr3_aa: CASSRDRGGNTIYF
cdr3_nt: TGTGCCAGCAGTCGGGACAGGGGAGGGAACACCATATATTTT
clone_size: -
j_call: TRBJ1-3
d_call: TRBD1
v_call: TRBV9

cdr3_aa: CASSLEGQGRNSPLHF
cdr3_nt: TGTGCCAGCAGCTTAGAAGGACAGGGTCGTAATTCACCCCTCCACTTT
clone_size: -
j_call: TRBJ1-6
d_call: TRBD1
v_call: TRBV11-2

cdr3_aa: CASRGEGTDTQYF
cdr3_nt: TGTGCCAGCCGGGGGGAGGGCACAGATACGCAGTATTTT
clone_size: -
j_call: TRBJ2-3
d_call: TRBD2
v_call: TRBV19

cdr3_aa: CASSLAGRSGGAQHF
cdr3_nt: TGTGCCAGCAGCTTAGCTGGACGGTCCGGGGGGGCCCAGCATTTT
clone_size: -
j_call: TRBJ1-5
d_call: -
v_call: TRBV7-9

cdr3_aa: CSVDPGTGYDNEQFF
cdr3_nt: TGCAGCGTTGACCCGGGGACAGGGTACGACAATGAGCAGTTCTTC
clone_size: -
j_call: TRBJ2-1
d_call: TRBD1
v_call: TRBV29-1

cdr3_aa: CASSLGQGRNTEAFF
cdr3_nt: TGTGCCAGCAGCTTGGGTCAGGGAAGGAACACTGAAGCTTTCTTT
clone_size: few
j_call: TRBJ1-1
d_call: -
v_call: TRBV5-6